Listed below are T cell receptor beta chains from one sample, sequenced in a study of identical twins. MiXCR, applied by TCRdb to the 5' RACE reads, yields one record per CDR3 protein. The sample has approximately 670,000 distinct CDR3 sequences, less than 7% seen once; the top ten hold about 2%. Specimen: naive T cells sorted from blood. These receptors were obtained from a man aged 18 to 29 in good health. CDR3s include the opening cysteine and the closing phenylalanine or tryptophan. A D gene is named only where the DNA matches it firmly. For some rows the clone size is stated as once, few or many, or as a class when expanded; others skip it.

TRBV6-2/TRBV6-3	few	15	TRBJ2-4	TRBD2	CASSYDGREADIQYF	TGTGCCAGCAGTTACGACGGGAGGGAGGCGGACATTCAGTACTTC
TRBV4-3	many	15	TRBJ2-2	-	CASSPAGGGTGELFF	TGCGCCAGCAGCCCAGCTGGGGGAGGCACCGGGGAGCTGTTTTTT
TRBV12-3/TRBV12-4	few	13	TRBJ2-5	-	CASGEGSQEAQYF	TGTGCCAGCGGGGAAGGGAGCCAAGAGGCCCAGTACTTC
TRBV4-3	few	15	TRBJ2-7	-	CASSQERMGPYEQYF	TGCGCCAGCAGCCAAGAGAGAATGGGGCCGTACGAGCAGTACTTC
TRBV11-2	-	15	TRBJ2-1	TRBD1	CASSPRPGQNNEQFF	TGTGCCAGCAGCCCCCGGCCGGGACAGAACAATGAGCAGTTCTTC
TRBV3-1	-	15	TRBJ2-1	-	CASSQITDLFPEQFF	TGTGCCAGCAGCCAAATAACTGATCTGTTCCCAGAGCAGTTCTTC
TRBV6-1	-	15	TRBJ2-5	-	CASLPSGIYSETQYF	TGTGCCAGCTTACCCTCGGGGATTTATTCAGAGACCCAGTACTTC
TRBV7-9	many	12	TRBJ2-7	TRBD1	CASRDRGYEQYF	TGTGCCAGCCGAGACAGGGGCTACGAGCAGTACTTC
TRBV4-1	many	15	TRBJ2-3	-	CASSQALVSTDTQYF	TGCGCCAGCAGCCAAGCCCTGGTTAGCACAGATACGCAGTATTTT
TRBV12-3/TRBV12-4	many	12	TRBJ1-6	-	CASSWRGSPLHF	TGTGCCAGCAGTTGGCGGGGATCACCCCTCCACTTT
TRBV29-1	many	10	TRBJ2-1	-	CSVVVAEQFF	TGCAGCGTCGTAGTTGCTGAGCAGTTCTTC
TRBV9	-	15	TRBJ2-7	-	CASSVAGGLAYEQYF	TGTGCCAGCAGCGTAGCGGGTGGCCTAGCTTACGAGCAGTACTTC
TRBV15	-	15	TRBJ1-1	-	CATSRGPPFDIEAFF	TGTGCCACCAGCAGAGGTCCTCCCTTTGATATTGAAGCTTTCTTT
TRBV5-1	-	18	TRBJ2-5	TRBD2	CASSLANGGLAGVETQYF	TGCGCCAGCAGCTTGGCCAATGGGGGACTAGCGGGAGTGGAGACCCAGTACTTC
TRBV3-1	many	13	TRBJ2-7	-	CASSQVFSYEQYF	TGTGCCAGCAGCCAAGTTTTCAGCTACGAGCAGTACTTC
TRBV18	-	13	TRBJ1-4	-	CASSVDRNEKLFF	TGTGCCAGCTCGGTGGACCGGAATGAAAAACTGTTTTTT
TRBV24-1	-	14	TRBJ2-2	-	CATSEAKNTGELFF	TGTGCCACCAGTGAGGCCAAGAACACCGGGGAGCTGTTTTTT